Each of the 31 T cell receptor beta chains below was sequenced from the same sample in a study of T-cell reconstitution after alpha-beta-depleted transplantation in children. During its preparation, the TCRbeta library received unique molecular identifiers. TCRdb fed the PCR reads into MiXCR, producing one record per CDR3 protein. Of fewer than 700,000 distinct CDR3 sequences in the sample, about 23% were seen once. The sample in question was PBMCs, mostly from graft donor cells, obtained 360 days after TCRalphabeta/CD19-depleted stem cell transplant. These receptors were obtained from a boy under two years old who had a stem cell transplant for acute myeloid leukemia, so the T cells may come from the graft donor.

DNA for the CDR3: TGTGCCAGCAGAGGACTCTACACTGAAGCTTTCTTT. This translates into CASRGLYTEAFF. The chain links TRBV6-5 to TRBJ1-1, with unresolved D. Germline CDR1 is MNHEY and CDR2 is SVGAGI. The CDR3 length is 12 residues. Trimming took 6 bases from V and 3 from J, leaving 8 bases between them.

This clonotype was counted between two and nine times. The chain employs TRBV12-3 or TRBV12-4 and TRBJ2-3; 12 bases map to TRBD2. With 6 bases clipped from V and 4 bases from J, the junction kept 8 bases outside the gene matches. The length of the CDR3 is 16 residues. CDR3 loop: CASSHSSGGAPDTQYF. The CDR3 DNA reads TGTGCCAGCAGCCACTCTAGCGGGGGGGCCCCAGATACGCAGTATTTT.

The V gene is TRBV11-2, the J gene TRBJ2-1; perhaps TRBD1 as D (6 bases). The length of the CDR3 is 18 residues. Per germline, CDR1 SGHAT and CDR2 FQNNGV. Trimming took 4 bases from V and 0 from J, leaving 19 bases between them. CDR3 bases: TGTGCCAGCAGCTGGCCCACTGAGGACAGCAGCTCCTACAATGAGCAGTTCTTC. Translating gives CASSWPTEDSSSYNEQFF. The full variable domain, with the rest looked up from reference TRBV11-2 and TRBJ2-1, is EAGVAQSPRYKIIEKRQSVAFWCNPISGHATLYWYQQILGQGPKLLIQFQNNGVVDDSQLPKDRFSAERLKGVDSTLKIQPAKLEDSAVYLCASSWPTEDSSSYNEQFFGPGTRLTVL.

This clonotype has more than one count but fewer than ten. The chain combines TRBV11-2 with TRBJ2-1; D not certain. CDR1 is SGHAT and CDR2 is FQNNGV in the germline V gene. The CDR3 length is 11 residues. Trimming removed 5 bases from V and 10 bases from J, with 9 bases in between. In DNA form, the CDR3 reads TGTGCCAGCAGCCTGGTATTCGAGCAGTTCTTC. It yields the protein CASSLVFEQFF.

This chain joins TRBV5-5 and TRBJ2-3; 9 nucleotides line up with TRBD1. The CDR3 consists of 16 residues. CDR1 SGHKS and CDR2 YYEKEE come from the germline V gene (reference sequence). The junction had 5 bases not matched to a gene; V was cut back by 0 bases and J by 3 bases. Here the CDR3 DNA reads TGTGCCAGCAGCTTGGTGACAGGGGGGGGGACAGATACGCAGTATTTT. Amino acid sequence: CASSLVTGGGTDTQYF. Supplemented by reference TRBV5-5 and TRBJ2-3, the full variable domain reads DAGVTQSPTHLIKTRGQQVTLRCSPISGHKSVSWYQQVLGQGPQFIFQYYEKEERGRGNFPDRFSARQFPNYSSELNVNALLLGDSALYLCASSLVTGGGTDTQYFGPGTRLTVL.

The gene calls are TRBV3-1 and TRBJ2-7; D ambiguous. Trimming removed 4 bases at V and 4 bases at J, with 14 bases between. Germline-derived CDR1 and CDR2 are LGHDT and YNNKEL (reference sequence). This CDR3 is 14 amino acids long. This chain's CDR3 is CASSPINGWYEQYF. CDR3 DNA sequence: TGTGCCAGCAGCCCAATCAACGGGTGGTACGAGCAGTACTTC.

CDR3 coding DNA: TGCAGTGCTGTTGGGGGGGCGGACGAGCAGTACTTC. Translating gives CSAVGGADEQYF. V is TRBV20-1 and J is TRBJ2-7; D possibly corresponds to TRBD2 (7 bases). Trimming took 5 bases from V and 5 from J, leaving 13 bases between them. Germline values: CDR1 DFQATT, CDR2 SNEGSKA (reference sequence). The CDR3 sequence is 12 residues long.

This rearrangement joins TRBV28 to TRBJ2-5; D is ambiguous. Germline CDR1 MDHEN, CDR2 SYDVKM. The CDR3 has 14 residues. V gave up 3 bases and J gave up 5 bases, with 13 bases separating them. The CDR3: CASSFRLDRETQYF. The CDR3, as DNA: TGTGCCAGCAGTTTTAGGCTAGATCGGGAGACCCAGTACTTC.

The chain carries TRBV27 and TRBJ2-3, with a possible D match to TRBD2 (5 bases). The CDR3 is 14 amino acids. Trimming took off 6 bases at V and 0 bases at J, with 10 bases between the two ends. Germline loops: CDR1 MNHEY, CDR2 SMNVEV (reference sequence). DNA of the CDR3: TGTGCCAGCAGAACCGGGGTGAGCACAGATACGCAGTATTTT. Protein sequence: CASRTGVSTDTQYF.

This chain links TRBV7-9 with TRBJ2-1; 12 bases line up with TRBD2. Trimming took 6 bases from V and 8 from J; bases not matched to a gene: 8. Per germline, CDR1 SEHNR and CDR2 FQNEAQ (reference sequence). The CDR3 is made up of 15 amino acids. CDR3 DNA: TGTGCCAGCAGTATACTAGCGGGGGGCACCTATGAGCAGTTCTTC. Translation: CASSILAGGTYEQFF.

The chain is built from TRBV11-2 and TRBJ1-5; TRBD1 is a possible D gene (5 bases). The CDR3 contains 14 residues. With 2 bases removed from V and 7 bases from J, the gap between germline ends came to 12 bases. Germline CDR1 and CDR2: SGHAT and FQNNGV. CDR3 sequence: CASSLRGRGQPQHF. The DNA for the CDR3 is TGTGCCAGCAGCTTACGAGGGAGGGGCCAGCCCCAGCATTTT.

The rearrangement links TRBV15 to TRBJ1-5, with 8 bases matching TRBD1. Unmatched junction bases numbered 13, after V lost 3 bases and J lost 0 bases. This CDR3 is 19 amino acids long. CDR1 is LNHNV, CDR2 YYDKDF, per germline (reference sequence). The CDR3 coding sequence is TGTGCCACCAGCAGGGACCGGACAGGGATACGGTTTAGCAATCAGCCCCAGCATTTT. Translated, it gives CATSRDRTGIRFSNQPQHF.

This clonotype was seen a handful of times. The chain carries TRBV5-1 and TRBJ2-1; D uncertain. In germline, CDR1 is SGHRS, CDR2 YFSETQ. V gave up 0 bases and J gave up 1 base, with 8 bases separating them. The CDR3 covers 15 residues. CDR3 sequence: CASSLVAESYNEQFF. The DNA of the CDR3 is TGCGCCAGCAGCTTGGTAGCCGAGTCCTACAATGAGCAGTTCTTC. Full variable domain (outside the CDR3, taken from reference TRBV5-1 and TRBJ2-1): KAGVTQTPRYLIKTRGQQVTLSCSPISGHRSVSWYQQTPGQGLQFLFEYFSETQRNKGNFPGRFSGRQFSNSRSEMNVSTLELGDSALYLCASSLVAESYNEQFFGPGTRLTVL.

The J gene is TRBJ1-6, the V gene TRBV28, with a tentative D call TRBD1 (5 bases). CDR3 length: 16 residues. Germline CDR1 reads MDHEN; CDR2 reads SYDVKM. The V and J ends lost 3 bases and 1 base respectively, with 10 bases between them. The chain's CDR3 is CASSFPGGSYNSPLHF. CDR3 nucleotide sequence: TGTGCCAGCAGTTTTCCCGGGGGATCCTATAATTCACCCCTCCACTTT.

The V and J genes are TRBV9 and TRBJ2-7, with D unresolved. V was pared by 0 bases and J by 7 bases, with 14 bases between. The V gene's germline CDR1 is SGDLS and CDR2 YYNGEE. The CDR3 is made up of 14 amino acids. The CDR3 nucleotides are TGTGCCAGCAGCGTAGGGGGTCGGTCGGCGGAGCAGTACTTC. It yields the protein CASSVGGRSAEQYF.

This clonotype was found a few times. V usage is TRBV27 and J usage is TRBJ2-3; TRBD2 matches 10 bases. Germline V CDR1 and CDR2: MNHEY, SMNVEV (reference sequence). V was clipped by 6 bases and J by 0 bases; unmatched bases: 12. This CDR3 contains 18 residues. CDR3 nucleotides: TGTGCCAGCAGGGCTAGCGGGGGCCACATCCTTAGCACAGATACGCAGTATTTT. Protein sequence: CASRASGGHILSTDTQYF.

The DNA for the CDR3 is TGCAGTGCTATGGGGGGGCCAAGCACAGATACGCAGTATTTT. It codes for CSAMGGPSTDTQYF. V is TRBV20-1 and J is TRBJ2-3; the D gene is possibly TRBD2 (7 bases). This CDR3 has 14 amino acids. Deletions cut 4 bases from V and 0 bases from J, with 11 bases between. The germline V gene has CDR1 DFQATT and CDR2 SNEGSKA (reference sequence).

This clonotype came up many times. The chain recombines TRBV20-1 with TRBJ1-5; D perhaps matches TRBD1 (6 bases). Germline CDR1 and CDR2: DFQATT and SNEGSKA (reference sequence). CDR3 length equals 14 residues. V was shortened by 6 bases and J by 6 bases, with 18 bases between the two germline ends. The CDR3 nucleotides are TGCAGTGCAAAGACCCCCGGAGGGGGTCAGCCCCAGCATTTT. Residues: CSAKTPGGGQPQHF.

In this sample, this clonotype turned up a few times. The chain links TRBV20-1 to TRBJ2-7; D uncertain. This CDR3 is built from 13 residues. V was trimmed by 0 bases and J by 3 bases, leaving 9 bases between them. The germline V gene has CDR1 DFQATT and CDR2 SNEGSKA (reference sequence). The CDR3 DNA is TGCAGTGCTAGAGATCGCGGTTACTACGAGCAGTACTTC. Protein product: CSARDRGYYEQYF.

This clonotype has at least ten counts. This rearrangement joins TRBV28 to TRBJ2-7; 10 bases map to TRBD1. The trim removed 5 bases at V and 3 bases at J, leaving 7 bases unmatched. Germline loops: CDR1 MDHEN, CDR2 SYDVKM. The CDR3 totals 15 residues. The CDR3 nucleotides read TGTGCCAGCAGTCAGGGGGGACAGGGGATCTACGAGCAGTACGTC. Amino acids: CASSQGGQGIYEQYV.

This clonotype came up a few times. The V call is TRBV5-6, the J call TRBJ2-7, with 7 nucleotides matching TRBD1. CDR1 and CDR2 (germline): SGHDT, YYEEEE. This CDR3 has 17 amino acids. Unmatched junction bases numbered 15, after V lost 2 bases and J lost 4 bases. CDR3 bases: TGTGCCAGCAGCTTCAATCTGAGACAGGGAAAAGCGTACGAGCAGTACTTC. Translating gives CASSFNLRQGKAYEQYF.

This clonotype has at least ten counts. V gene TRBV7-9 combines with J gene TRBJ2-1; D unclear. In germline, CDR1 is SEHNR, CDR2 FQNEAQ (reference sequence). CDR3 size: 15 residues. The V and J ends lost 5 bases and 0 bases respectively, with 11 bases between them. The CDR3 DNA follows: TGTGCCAGCAGCAACGACGCCCGCTCCTACAATGAGCAGTTCTTC. Encoded protein: CASSNDARSYNEQFF. The full variable domain, its missing parts supplied by reference TRBV7-9 and TRBJ2-1, is DTGVSQNPRHKITKRGQNVTFRCDPISEHNRLYWYRQTLGQGPEFLTYFQNEAQLEKSRLLSDRFSAERPKGSFSTLEIQRTEQGDSAMYLCASSNDARSYNEQFFGPGTRLTVL.

The V call is TRBV5-6, the J call TRBJ2-3; TRBD2 agrees at 13 bases. The CDR3 loop spans 16 amino acids. J lost 2 bases, V lost 3 bases, and 3 bases had no gene match. Germline V gene data show CDR1 as SGHDT and CDR2 as YYEEEE. The CDR3 nucleotides are TGTGCCAGCAGCTGGGGACTAGCGGGGTTCACAGATACGCAGTATTTT. Translating it yields CASSWGLAGFTDTQYF. The whole variable domain, remainder taken from reference TRBV5-6 and TRBJ2-3, is DAGVTQSPTHLIKTRGQQVTLRCSPKSGHDTVSWYQQALGQGPQFIFQYYEEEERQRGNFPDRFSGHQFPNYSSELNVNALLLGDSALYLCASSWGLAGFTDTQYFGPGTRLTVL.

This clonotype was counted at least ten times. This chain links TRBV5-6 with TRBJ2-1; 8 bases line up with TRBD2. V gave up 4 bases and J gave up 3 bases; unmatched junction bases: 6. The CDR3 sequence is 15 residues long. Germline V CDR1 and CDR2: SGHDT, YYEEEE. Written as DNA, the CDR3 is TGTGCCAGCAGCCACCCGGGGGGGATCTACAATGAGCAGTTCTTC. The encoded protein is CASSHPGGIYNEQFF.

This rearrangement joins TRBV4-3 to TRBJ2-5; D possibly corresponds to TRBD2 (5 bases). Per the germline V gene, CDR1 is LGHNA and CDR2 is YSLEER. The CDR3 is 16 amino acids. Trimming left V 1 base short and J 4 bases short, with 16 bases between. The CDR3 region has the DNA TGCGCCAGCAGCCAAGGTGGGCTAGCTGGACCAGAGACCCAGTACTTC. Protein: CASSQGGLAGPETQYF.

This chain links TRBV20-1 with TRBJ2-7, with TRBD2 matching over 12 bases. This CDR3 spans 13 amino acids. CDR1 and CDR2 from the germline V gene are DFQATT and SNEGSKA (reference sequence). The trim removed 6 bases at V and 5 bases at J, leaving 5 bases unmatched. Here the CDR3 DNA reads TGCAGTGCCCTAGCGGGGGGGCTCAACGAGCAGTACTTC. Its protein product is CSALAGGLNEQYF.

The genes are TRBV6-5 and TRBJ2-3, with 9 bases matching TRBD2. There are 17 residues in the CDR3. J lost 6 bases, V lost 3 bases, and 13 bases had no gene match. Germline CDR1 MNHEY, CDR2 SVGAGI. DNA for the CDR3: TGTGCCAGCAGTTATCGTTCTAGCGGGGCCAGTGGGGATACGCAGTATTTT. Encoded protein: CASSYRSSGASGDTQYF.

This clonotype was detected only a few times. This chain joins TRBV6-5 and TRBJ1-2, with 7 bases that match TRBD1. The V gene end was trimmed by 2 bases and the J gene end by 3 bases; junction bases not matched to a gene: 6. The CDR3 has 15 residues. Germline CDR1 is MNHEY and CDR2 is SVGAGI. Here the CDR3 reads CASSYDREAYYGYTF. In DNA form, the CDR3 reads TGTGCCAGCAGTTACGACAGGGAAGCGTACTATGGCTACACCTTC.

Only a few counts were recorded for this clonotype. V and J are TRBV11-2 and TRBJ1-5, with D hard to call. Trimming left V 2 bases short and J 3 bases short, with 11 bases between. CDR1 and CDR2 (germline): SGHAT, FQNNGV. The CDR3 runs 15 residues. In nucleotides, the CDR3 is TGTGCCAGCAGCTTAATGTCTGGGCCCAATCAGCCCCAGCATTTT. It codes for CASSLMSGPNQPQHF.

The table lists this clonotype with many counts. The CDR3 reads CASNLTPPNTEAFF. DNA for the CDR3: TGTGCCAGCAATTTGACACCCCCGAACACTGAAGCTTTCTTT. The rearrangement joins TRBV12-3 or TRBV12-4 to TRBJ1-1; D ambiguous. Trimming removed 7 bases at V and 1 base at J, with 13 bases between. The CDR3 totals 14 residues.

This clonotype was seen a few times. The rearrangement joins TRBV24-1 to TRBJ1-2; 7 nucleotides agree with TRBD1. This CDR3 is 14 amino acids long. Germline CDR1 reads KGHDR; CDR2 reads SFDVKD. V trimming: 4 bases; J trimming: 4 bases; junction bases outside the gene matches: 5. CDR3 residues: CATSEPDRFYGYTF. CDR3 DNA: TGTGCCACCAGTGAACCGGACAGGTTCTATGGCTACACCTTC.